A single sample gave rise to the 20 T cell receptor beta chains below, sequenced in a study of cytomegalovirus exposure and HLA in healthy donors. The PCR contained 60 Vbeta and 13 Jbeta primers. Libraries were prepared by immunoSEQ multiplex PCR; TCRdb keeps only in-frame clonotypes and omits some of them. Altogether 140,000 to 150,000 clones are present, roughly 90% being singletons, with the ten largest covering around 0.54%. The sequencing sample was made of PBMCs. The origin of the receptors is a woman aged 40 to 50 in good health and CMV-seronegative.

The chain is built from TRBV7-2 and TRBJ1-4; D remains ambiguous. Germline loops: CDR1 SGHTA, CDR2 FQGNSA. The V and J ends lost 5 bases and 0 bases respectively, with 10 bases between them. This CDR3 spans 15 amino acids. The CDR3 spells CASSRDTTTNEKLFF. CDR3 DNA sequence: TGTGCCAGCAGCCGCGACACCACAACTAATGAAAAACTGTTTTTT.

This rearrangement joins TRBV11-2 to TRBJ2-7; no firm D call. The V end lost 5 bases, the J end lost 3 bases, and 11 bases lay between the germline ends. The V gene's germline CDR1 is SGHAT and CDR2 FQNNGV. This CDR3 is built from 13 residues. The CDR3 DNA sequence: TGTGCCAGCAGCCCAATCCCAGACTACGAGCAGTACTTC. It yields the protein CASSPIPDYEQYF.

The gene calls are TRBV19 and TRBJ2-1, with 8 bases that match TRBD2. V lost 7 bases to trimming and J lost 5 bases; unmatched junction nucleotides: 13. The V gene's germline CDR1 is LNHDA and CDR2 SQIVND (reference sequence). This CDR3 is 16 amino acids long. CDR3 nucleotide sequence: TGTGCCAGTACCAAGGACGGGCCGGGAGGGGACAATGAGCAGTTCTTC. Residues: CASTKDGPGGDNEQFF.

The chain recombines TRBV7-2 with TRBJ2-7, with 8 positions matching TRBD2. The CDR3 runs to 13 residues. With 9 bases clipped from V and 2 bases from J, the junction kept 6 bases outside the gene matches. The germline gives CDR1 SGHTA, CDR2 FQGNSA. The CDR3 region has the DNA TGTGCCAGTGGGGGGCGGGGGGCCTACGAGCAGTACTTC. Its translation: CASGGRGAYEQYF.

V gene TRBV7-9 combines with J gene TRBJ1-1; D is undetermined. Trimming took 3 bases from V and 7 from J, leaving 21 bases between them. The CDR3 contains 16 residues. Germline V CDR1 and CDR2: SEHNR, FQNEAQ (reference sequence). As DNA, the CDR3 is TGTGCCAGCAGCTTCCTACGGCCGGGAGGATGGAGTGAAGCTTTCTTT. It codes for CASSFLRPGGWSEAFF.

The J gene is TRBJ2-5, the V gene TRBV4-2; the match to TRBD2 covers 10 bases. Unmatched junction bases numbered 2, after V lost 0 bases and J lost 1 base. The CDR3 consists of 16 residues. The germline CDR1 and CDR2 sequences are LGHNA and YNFKEQ. In nucleotides, the CDR3 is TGTGCCAGCAGCCAAGAACGGACTAGCGGCCAAGAGACCCAGTACTTC. This sequence encodes CASSQERTSGQETQYF.

In DNA, the CDR3 is TGCGCCAGCAGACTAGCGGGAGCCCATGAGCAGTTCTTC. This sequence encodes CASRLAGAHEQFF. This rearrangement joins TRBV5-1 to TRBJ2-1; 11 bases align to TRBD2. The germline CDR1 and CDR2 sequences are SGHRS and YFSETQ. The CDR3 loop spans 13 amino acids. Trimming took 5 bases from V and 8 from J; bases not matched to a gene: 3.

The rearrangement links TRBV28 to TRBJ2-7; a weak D match, TRBD2 (6 bases). Deletions cut 6 bases from V and 4 bases from J, with 16 bases between. Germline CDR1 and CDR2: MDHEN and SYDVKM. The CDR3 loop spans 14 amino acids. As DNA, the CDR3 is TGTGCCAGCAGAACCAGGACTAAGGGGTACGAGCAGTACTTC. Its translation: CASRTRTKGYEQYF. The whole variable domain, remainder taken from reference TRBV28 and TRBJ2-7, is DVKVTQSSRYLVKRTGEKVFLECVQDMDHENMFWYRQDPGLGLRLIYFSYDVKMKEKGDIPEGYSVSREKKERFSLILESASTNQTSMYLCASRTRTKGYEQYFGPGTRLTVT.

CDR3: CASSLERGEQFF. DNA of the CDR3: TGTGCCAGCAGCTTAGAACGGGGTGAGCAGTTCTTC. This rearrangement joins TRBV7-2 to TRBJ2-1; maybe TRBD2 (5 bases). Trimming cost V 1 base and J 9 bases, with 7 bases left between them. Germline values: CDR1 SGHTA, CDR2 FQGNSA. This CDR3 has 12 residues.

This clone was seen once. The J gene is TRBJ1-1, the V gene TRBV7-8; TRBD1 matches at 7 bases. V gave up 6 bases and J gave up 1 base; unmatched junction bases: 5. Germline-derived CDR1 and CDR2 are SGHVS and FQNEAQ. The CDR3 length is 14 residues. CDR3 DNA sequence: TGTGCCAGCAGTTTTACAGGGGCGAACACTGAAGCTTTCTTT. Its protein product is CASSFTGANTEAFF.

The rearrangement joins TRBV10-2 to TRBJ2-1; TRBD2 matches at 12 bases. This CDR3 region has 17 residues. Germline V gives CDR1 WSHSY, CDR2 SAAADI. With 3 bases clipped from V and 6 bases from J, the junction kept 9 bases outside the gene matches. CDR3 sequence reads: CASSEILAGGGGNEQFF. The DNA for the CDR3 is TGCGCCAGCAGTGAAATACTAGCGGGAGGAGGTGGCAATGAGCAGTTCTTC.

V and J are TRBV28 and TRBJ1-4, with 8 nucleotides matching TRBD1. The V gene end was trimmed by 11 bases and the J gene end by 8 bases; junction bases not matched to a gene: 13. In germline, CDR1 is MDHEN, CDR2 SYDVKM. CDR3 length equals 14 residues. For the CDR3, the DNA is TGTGCCGGGGGAGGCGCGGGGGACAGGGAAAAACTGTTTTTT. As protein: CAGGGAGDREKLFF.

J is TRBJ2-3 and V is TRBV11-1, with D perhaps matching TRBD2 (6 bases). This CDR3 spans 16 amino acids. V lost 7 bases and J 0 bases, leaving 17 bases between the germline ends. Germline V lookup: CDR1 SGHAT, CDR2 FQDESV (reference sequence). The CDR3 DNA is TGTGCCAGCAATTGGGACTGGACGTTTAGCACAGATACGCAGTATTTT. As protein: CASNWDWTFSTDTQYF.

The J gene is TRBJ1-2, the V gene TRBV28; perhaps TRBD1 as D (6 bases). There are 17 residues in the CDR3. Trimming left V 6 bases short and J 2 bases short, with 22 bases between. The germline V gene has CDR1 MDHEN and CDR2 SYDVKM. The CDR3 spells CASSPADARGPNYGYTF. The CDR3 DNA reads TGTGCCAGCAGCCCGGCAGATGCCAGGGGCCCGAACTATGGCTACACCTTC.

The rearrangement uses TRBV11-2 and TRBJ2-7; D possibly corresponds to TRBD1 (7 bases). The V gene's germline CDR1 is SGHAT and CDR2 FQNNGV. The CDR3 extends over 16 amino acids. Trimming cost V 3 bases and J 1 base, with 16 bases left between them. CDR3 DNA: TGTGCCAGCAGCTTTGGAGGGGGCGCTTGGTCCTACGAGCAGTACTTC. Translating it yields CASSFGGGAWSYEQYF.

The CDR3 DNA reads TGTGCCAGCAGCAAGGGACTAGCGGGAGTGGCAGATACGCAGTATTTT. Its protein is CASSKGLAGVADTQYF. The V and J genes are TRBV7-7 and TRBJ2-3; 14 bases match TRBD2. The CDR3 consists of 16 residues. CDR1 is SSHAT, CDR2 FNYEAQ, per germline (reference sequence). V lost 5 bases, J lost 4 bases, and 5 bases stayed unmatched.

This sequence joins TRBV27 and TRBJ1-2; perhaps TRBD1 as D (5 bases). The CDR3 is 13 amino acids. The ends were cut back, 0 bases at V and 7 bases at J, with 9 bases in the middle. Germline V gene sequence: CDR1 MNHEY, CDR2 SMNVEV (reference sequence). The CDR3 DNA reads TGTGCCAGCAGTTTATCTGGGGGAGGTGGCTACACCTTC. Translation gives CASSLSGGGGYTF.

The CDR3 region has the DNA TGTGCCAGCAGCTCATTGACAGGGGCAGATACGCAGTATTTT. This translates into CASSSLTGADTQYF. The gene calls are TRBV7-8 and TRBJ2-3; 8 bases are a match to TRBD1. Germline assignment: CDR1 SGHVS and CDR2 FQNEAQ. Losses at the gene ends were 4 bases for V and 4 bases for J; bases not matched to a gene: 4. The CDR3 spans 14 residues.

The chain carries TRBV5-1 and TRBJ1-3, with D perhaps TRBD1 (6 bases). Trimming removed 2 bases at V and 0 bases at J, with 15 bases between. The CDR3 covers 17 residues. From germline, CDR1 is SGHRS and CDR2 YFSETQ. As DNA, the CDR3 is TGCGCCAGCAGCTTAACGACAGGAGCTTTCTCTGGAAACACCATATATTTT. This gives the protein CASSLTTGAFSGNTIYF.

The rearrangement joins TRBV27 to TRBJ2-1, with D tentatively TRBD2 (5 bases). V was shortened by 1 base and J by 7 bases, with 17 bases between the two germline ends. Germline assignment: CDR1 MNHEY and CDR2 SMNVEV (reference sequence). The CDR3 spans 16 residues. The CDR3 loop reads CASSLWAGPAGNEQFF. The DNA for the CDR3 is TGTGCCAGCAGTTTATGGGCGGGCCCTGCCGGAAATGAGCAGTTCTTC.